This T cell receptor (beta chain) was profiled in a study of shared clonotypes between healthy human individuals (dated by TCRdb to the early 2020s). Notes on the research overall: Three men and a couple of women, aged 18 to 49 years, made up the cohort. The study deeply sequenced blood TCR repertoires of several healthy adults to estimate repertoire size and the extent of clonotype sharing between individuals. For each donor, CD4 naive and CD4 memory were each given three plates, CD8 naive was given two plates, and CD8 memory was given one plate. Between about 0.85 and 10 billion PBMCs per donor were obtained by leukapheresis. To increase sequencing depth and limit assay-specific biases, different laboratories used diverse techniques to prepare libraries and sequence TCR repertoires. The full study reports these points: Sharing across a few donors was observed for about 5% of naive CD4, around 3.5% of naive CD8, 2% to 2.5% of memory CD4, and 0.4% of memory CD8 clonotypes. Pairwise subsampling led to the expectation that sequencing depth would affect the degree of clonotype sharing among donors. Clonotypes shared by all four sorted-subset donors showed higher generation probabilities than non-shared clonotypes. The genetic and exposure-history diversity represented was limited by the small number of donors. Sampling was restricted to blood, and TCR repertoires in tissues likely differ from the TCR repertoires found in blood. Larger estimated clonotype richness was generally found for naive subsets than for memory subsets. Rarefaction of sorted-subset datasets indicated incomplete sequencing despite the large sequencing depth.

TCR CDR3 regions were amplified from genomic DNA by multiplex PCR using the deep immunoSEQ assay. For each cell subset, the extracted genomic DNA was distributed evenly across all wells of several immunoSEQ 96-well plates, and each plate served as one replicate. For sorted subsets, around 0.2 ug genomic DNA, equal to 30,000 or so T cell genomes, was loaded into each replicate PCR. Purified libraries were quantified with a Qubit 3.0 fluorometer, sized on a Bioanalyzer 2100, and re-quantified with the KAPA Library Quantification kit. Each immunoSEQ 96-well plate was sequenced on its own single-read 150-cycle Illumina NextSeq 550 flow cell. In the authors' own workflow: The immunoSEQ output contained only junctional sequences without quality scores, so filtering could not match that applied to full-length reads. To assign V/J genes and CDR3, sequences were annotated using PyIR, a Python wrapper for IgBLAST v1.9, with IMGT germline references. Reads were removed for weak V/J assignments (E-value above 1e-6), missing CDR3, stop codons, out-of-frame junctions, or ambiguous translated residues. A V3J clonotype was defined by an identical inferred V gene, J gene, and CDR3 amino acid sequence. Percentage overlap between repertoires was computed as shared unique clonotypes divided by the size of the smaller repertoire. RTK rarefaction, the Chao1 estimator, and Recon v2.1 estimates of unobserved clonotypes were used to assess repertoire richness. OLGA was used to compute generation probabilities for all TCRbeta clonotypes that the gDNA method yielded from a handful of donors. This immuneACCESS table, as held by TCRdb, lists in-frame sequences with V and J called but not all clones. Of the missing ones, under half trace to an unresolved V gene in checked studies; the others have no known cause. V and J calls and clone size follow that table, whereas D and trimming were derived from the DNA. Present in this sample are about 2.4 million clones, 93% of which were seen just once. The ten largest clones capture 0.36% of the sample.

The donors were healthy, HIV-negative adults who had no recently reported acute infections or vaccinations. All donors were Caucasian adults living in Nashville, Tennessee, USA. CD4+ T cells were enriched through magnetic negative selection, after which naive cells were positively selected on CD45RA and the remaining negative fraction served as the memory subset. Blood was obtained by leukapheresis, after which PBMCs were separated by Ficoll-Histopaque density gradient centrifugation and cryopreserved in liquid nitrogen vapor phase. Analytical flow cytometry was used to check the purity and quantity of every magnetically sorted T cell population. Each sorted fraction had its genomic DNA isolated and then quantified by UV absorbance on a Nanodrop 2000c. The germline V gene gives CDR1 as SGHTA and CDR2 as FQGTGA. Between the V and J ends, shortened by 3 bases and 4 bases respectively, the junction contains 10 bases. The CDR3 starts with the cysteine, ends with the phenylalanine, and has 14 residues. Only CDR3 DNA is held: 42 bases, read in frame from base 1.

A word on this clone: The antigen it binds to is not known. It has no much larger one-base neighbor in the sample; base qualities were not kept. Within the sample, other DNA sequences also encode this same CDR3.

The receptor was isolated from a man aged 18 to 30 in good health. Some clones in this sample may be carry-over from other donors' samples. The chain uses TRBV7-3 and TRBJ2-1; the D gene cannot be resolved reliably. The sample comprised naive CD4+ T cells from PBMCs. According to the study, the label for this sample's cell subset or site signals: CD45RA+ positively selected. The CDR3 region has the sequence CASSLSPSYNEQFF. The DNA is as follows: TGTGCCAGCAGCTTGTCTCCCTCGTACAATGAGCAGTTCTTC.